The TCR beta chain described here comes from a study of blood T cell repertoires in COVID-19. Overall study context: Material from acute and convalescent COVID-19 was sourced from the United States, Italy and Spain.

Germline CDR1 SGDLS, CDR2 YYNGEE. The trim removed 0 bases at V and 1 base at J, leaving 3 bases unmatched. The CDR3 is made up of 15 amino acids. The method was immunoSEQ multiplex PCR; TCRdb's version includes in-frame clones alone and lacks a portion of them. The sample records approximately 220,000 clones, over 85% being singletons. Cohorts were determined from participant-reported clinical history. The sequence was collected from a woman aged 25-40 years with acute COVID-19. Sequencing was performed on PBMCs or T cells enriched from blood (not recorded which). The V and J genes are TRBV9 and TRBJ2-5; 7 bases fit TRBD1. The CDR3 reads CASSVATGIQETQYF. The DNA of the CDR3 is TGTGCCAGCAGCGTAGCGACAGGGATCCAAGAGACCCAGTACTTC.